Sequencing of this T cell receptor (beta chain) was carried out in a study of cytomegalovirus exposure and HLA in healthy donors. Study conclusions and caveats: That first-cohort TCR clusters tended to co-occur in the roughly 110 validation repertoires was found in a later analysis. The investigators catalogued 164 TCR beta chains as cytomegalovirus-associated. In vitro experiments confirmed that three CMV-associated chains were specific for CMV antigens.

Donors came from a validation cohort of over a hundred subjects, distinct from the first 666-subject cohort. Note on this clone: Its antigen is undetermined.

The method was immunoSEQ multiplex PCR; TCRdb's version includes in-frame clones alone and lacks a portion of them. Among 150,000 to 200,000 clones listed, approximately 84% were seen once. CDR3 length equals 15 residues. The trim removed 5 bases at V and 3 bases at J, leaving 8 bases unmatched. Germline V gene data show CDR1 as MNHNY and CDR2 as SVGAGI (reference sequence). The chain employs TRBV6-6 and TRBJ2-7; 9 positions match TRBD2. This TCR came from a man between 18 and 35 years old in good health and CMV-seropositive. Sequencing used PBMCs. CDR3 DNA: TGTGCCAGCAGTGGGGCCGGGACTAGCTTCTACGAGCAGTACTTC. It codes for CASSGAGTSFYEQYF.